The entry below describes one TCR beta chain. What it binds is unknown. The same CDR3 arises from other DNA sequences in this sample as well. The assay was immunoSEQ multiplex PCR, and TCRdb's table has in-frame clones only and misses some. Found here are nearly 1 million clones, over 60% of them singletons; the top ten hold nearly 1.5%. The authors divided CD4+ cells into CD45RA+ naive and CD45RA-negative memory subsets. This sample is drawn from a study of shared clonotypes between healthy human individuals. About the research overall: CD4 naive and CD4 memory each took three plates per donor, while CD8 naive took two and CD8 memory one.

General study findings and limits: Even with large depth, rarefaction showed that sorted-subset sequencing was incomplete. Limitation of the genetic and exposure-history diversity represented came from the few donors.

CDR1 and CDR2 from the germline V gene are SGHTA and FQGNSA. The CDR3 is 14 residues long. Trimming stripped 4 bases from V and 1 base from J, with 9 bases between. V usage is TRBV7-2 and J usage is TRBJ2-3; no firm D call. Sequenced sample: memory CD4+ T cells sorted from blood. This sample's subset: CD45RA-negative fraction. This TCR was sampled from a man between 18 and 35 years old in good health. This CDR3 reads CASSSPGRTDTQYF. In DNA, the CDR3 is TGTGCCAGCAGCTCGCCCGGGCGCACAGATACGCAGTATTTT.